The 5 T cell receptor beta chains presented below share a single source sample, sequenced in a study of blood T cell repertoires in COVID-19. Some clones are missing from TCRdb's copy, which holds only in-frame ones; the method was immunoSEQ multiplex PCR. The repertoire holds under 350,000 clones, with 75% to 90% as singletons. Source material: peripheral blood. These receptors all stem from a man aged 40-55 years with acute or convalescent COVID-19.

This clone was seen once. The chain combines TRBV7-2 with TRBJ2-2; possibly TRBD1 for D (5 bases). The CDR3 spans 16 residues. Per the germline V gene, CDR1 is SGHTA and CDR2 is FQGNSA. Trimming shortened V by 5 bases and J by 3 bases, and 16 bases separated the two germline ends. This chain's CDR3 is CASSPYNWGDTGELFF. DNA for the CDR3: TGTGCCAGCAGCCCTTATAATTGGGGCGACACCGGGGAGCTGTTTTTT.

The J gene is TRBJ1-5, the V gene TRBV12-3 or TRBV12-4; perhaps TRBD1 as D (5 bases). The ends were cut back, 6 bases at V and 9 bases at J, with 15 bases in the middle. This CDR3 spans 13 amino acids. The CDR3 bases are TGTGCCAGCAGCCCACAGGCCTTGGGGCCCCAGCATTTT. Its protein product is CASSPQALGPQHF.

In this sample, this clone turned up once. The gene calls are TRBV11-1 and TRBJ2-3, with a tentative D call TRBD2 (6 bases). The V gene's germline CDR1 is SGHAT and CDR2 FQDESV (reference sequence). Trimming took 5 bases from V and 0 from J, leaving 12 bases between them. The CDR3 is 15 amino acids. The DNA for the CDR3 is TGTGCCAGCAGCATACCCGGGACTAGCACAGATACGCAGTATTTT. Residues: CASSIPGTSTDTQYF.

The chain uses TRBV7-9 and TRBJ2-1; 7 bases are shared with TRBD1. The CDR3 has 16 residues. CDR1 SEHNR and CDR2 FQNEAQ come from the germline V gene (reference sequence). Unmatched junction bases numbered 5, after V lost 3 bases and J lost 0 bases. CDR3 nucleotide sequence: TGTGCCAGCAGCTTGAAGGGGACAGTCTCCTACAATGAGCAGTTCTTC. It yields the protein CASSLKGTVSYNEQFF.

The chain combines TRBV21-1 with TRBJ2-7; no check of the table's D call, TRBD1, against the DNA was made. TRBV21-1 is noted as a pseudogene. The CDR3 length is 12 residues. The CDR3 spells CASSPPTGEQYF. The CDR3 nucleotides are TGTGCCAGCAGCCCACCGACAGGTGAGCAGTACTTC.